These T cell receptor beta chains were read from a single sample in a study of regulatory T cells in long-lasting Graves disease. TCRdb ran MiXCR on the multiplex PCR reads and lists one entry per CDR3 protein. There are hundreds of thousands of distinct CDR3 sequences in the sample; more than 15% occur only once, and more than 10% lies in the top ten. In addition, the sample was reused for a study of T cells in Graves' hyperthyroidism and ophthalmopathy.

This specimen consisted of peripheral blood mononuclear cells (PBMCs), obtained at new diagnosis, from a patient treated with antithyroid drugs. Receptor source: a man aged 18 to 29 with Graves disease. Both conserved end residues are part of each CDR3. Each record gives: V gene, clone size, J gene, D gene, CDR3 DNA, CDR3 protein. A D gene is named only where the DNA matches it firmly. Clone size appears in some rows only: once, few, many, or a class for an expanded clone.

>TRBV6-1|.|TRBJ1-4|.
TGTGCCAGCCGGAGAGTGGCTAATGAAAAACTGTTTTTT
CASRRVANEKLFF
>TRBV11-2|few|TRBJ1-2|.
TGTGCCAGCAGCTTAGCCCTTACAGCGATTGACTATGGCTACACCTTC
CASSLALTAIDYGYTF
>TRBV28|many|TRBJ2-1|.
TGTGCCAGCAGTTTGCACCCGCAGAGCTCCTACAATGAGCAGTTCTTC
CASSLHPQSSYNEQFF
>TRBV24-1|.|TRBJ2-3|TRBD2
TGTGCCACCAGTGATTCCAAGAGACTAGCGGGGTACACAGATACGCAGTATTTT
CATSDSKRLAGYTDTQYF
>TRBV7-3|many|TRBJ2-1|TRBD2
TGTGCCAGCAGCCCCAACTCGGGAGGTGAGCAGTTCTTC
CASSPNSGGEQFF
>TRBV11-2|many|TRBJ2-5|TRBD1
TGTGCCAGCAGCTTAGATTTAGGGGGCTTGGCCCAGTACTTC
CASSLDLGGLAQYF
>TRBV7-9|.|TRBJ1-2|.
TGTGCCAGCACCGGGGGACGGACAACTCTCGGCGGAGGCTACACCTTC
CASTGGRTTLGGGYTF
>TRBV12-3/TRBV12-4|few|TRBJ1-4|.
TGTGCCAGCAGCGGAGGGGGAAAAAAACTGTTTTTT
CASSGGGKKLFF
>TRBV7-9|.|TRBJ2-3|TRBD1
TGTGCCAGCAGCCTTACCGGGACAGGCGCCCAGACGCAGTATTTT
CASSLTGTGAQTQYF
>TRBV14|many|TRBJ1-1|.
TGTGCCAGCAGCCATTTACCGGACAGTGGGGCTTTCTTT
CASSHLPDSGAFF
>TRBV5-1|many|TRBJ2-1|.
TGCGCCAGCAGCGGGCAGCAGGGGCCCTACAATGAGCAGTTCTTC
CASSGQQGPYNEQFF
>TRBV2|.|TRBJ2-5|TRBD2
TGTGCCAGCACGTCGGGGGGATGGAACCAAGAGACCCAGTACTTC
CASTSGGWNQETQYF
>TRBV11-1|many|TRBJ2-1|.
TGTGCCAGCAGCCAAACTAGTGAGCAGTTCTTC
CASSQTSEQFF
>TRBV28|many|TRBJ2-2|.
TGTGCCAGCAGTTGGACAACGAACACCGGGGAGCTGTTTTTT
CASSWTTNTGELFF
>TRBV6-6|.|TRBJ1-2|.
TGTGCCAGTAGTTACTCGATCAAGGGGGACTATGGCTACACCTTC
CASSYSIKGDYGYTF
>TRBV11-2|many|TRBJ2-7|TRBD2
TGTGCCAGCAGCTTGTCCGGGACTAGGCAGTTCGAGCAGTACTTC
CASSLSGTRQFEQYF
>TRBV30|many|TRBJ1-1|.
TGTGCCTGGACGCCCGGGGGAAAGAACACTGAAGCTTTCTTT
CAWTPGGKNTEAFF
>TRBV4-2|.|TRBJ1-3|.
TGTGCCAGCAGCCACGGAGAAGGGGATATCTCTGGAAACACCATATATTTT
CASSHGEGDISGNTIYF
>TRBV19|.|TRBJ1-1|.
TGTGCCAGTAGAGCCGGAATGGGGTTGGGCACTGAAGCTTTCTTT
CASRAGMGLGTEAFF
>TRBV10-2|many|TRBJ1-2|.
TGCGCCAGCAGTGACGGGGGGTTCGGCTACACCTTC
CASSDGGFGYTF
>TRBV12-3/TRBV12-4|many|TRBJ2-7|TRBD2
TGTGCCAGCACCAATAGCGGGGGCTACGAGCAGTACTTC
CASTNSGGYEQYF
>TRBV5-1|few|TRBJ1-3|.
TGCGCCAGCAGCTTGGAGGCAGGGGATAGAGGAAACACCATATATTTT
CASSLEAGDRGNTIYF
>TRBV5-1|many|TRBJ1-1|.
TGCGCCAGCAGCCCGGGACTGGGTGAAGCTTTCTTT
CASSPGLGEAFF
>TRBV7-3|many|TRBJ1-6|TRBD1
TGTGCCAGCAGCTCCGGGACAGGGGGATCACCCCTCCACTTT
CASSSGTGGSPLHF
>TRBV7-3|few|TRBJ2-5|.
TGTGCCAGCAGCCGGTCAGCTTCCAGGGGAGAGACCCAGTACTTC
CASSRSASRGETQYF
>TRBV5-1|.|TRBJ1-5|.
TGCGCCAGCAGCTTGGTAGACAGTAGCAATCAGCCCCAGCATTTT
CASSLVDSSNQPQHF
>TRBV3-1|.|TRBJ2-1|TRBD2
TGTGCCAGCAGCCTTTCCAGCGGGGGCAATGAGCAGTTCTTC
CASSLSSGGNEQFF
>TRBV6-5|.|TRBJ1-1|.
TGTGCCAGCAGTTACCCGCAGGGGAGTAACACTGAAGCTTTCTTT
CASSYPQGSNTEAFF
>TRBV5-4|few|TRBJ1-2|TRBD1
TGTGCCAGCAGCCCAGGGGACAGGAAGTCAAGTGGCTACACCTTC
CASSPGDRKSSGYTF
>TRBV6-1|.|TRBJ1-4|TRBD1
TGTGCCAGCAGCAAACAAGTTCCCGGACAGGCAACTAATGAAAAACTGTTTTTT
CASSKQVPGQATNEKLFF
>TRBV6-1|few|TRBJ1-6|.
TGTGCCAGCAGCCCGGAAGTGGACATTCTTGCCTATAATTCACCCCTCCACTTT
CASSPEVDILAYNSPLHF